These T cell receptor beta chains were read from a single sample in a study of beta chain features in type 1 diabetes. Sequencing was performed with immunoSEQ multiplex PCR; in TCRdb, only in-frame clones are kept and a portion is missing. This sample has 300,000 to 350,000 clones, with 8% found just once. Source material: central memory CD4+ T cells from blood. The receptors were sampled from a woman aged 18-29 years in good health. Both conserved end residues are part of each CDR3. D genes are given only for firm matches. Where a row states a size, it is once, few, many or the class of an expanded clone; other rows omit it.

J: TRBJ1-2
D: -
size: -
V: TRBV27
DNA: TGTGCCAGCAGTATGAGGACCGGGACATTGCCATATGGCTACACCTTC
CDR3: CASSMRTGTLPYGYTF

J: TRBJ2-5
D: -
size: -
V: TRBV7-8
DNA: TGTGCCAGCAGCTTAAGGGCAAAACAAGAGACCCAGTACTTC
CDR3: CASSLRAKQETQYF

J: TRBJ1-1
D: TRBD1
size: few
V: TRBV7-8
DNA: TGTGCCAGCAGCCAGGACAGGGTTGGGGCTTTCTTT
CDR3: CASSQDRVGAFF

J: TRBJ1-4
D: -
size: many
V: TRBV13
DNA: TGTGCCAGCAGCTTAGCGGGGACCCGTGGGGGAGAAAAACTGTTTTTT
CDR3: CASSLAGTRGGEKLFF

J: TRBJ2-7
D: -
size: few
V: TRBV6-1
DNA: TGTGCCAGCAGTGAATACGGGAGGGGGCCTTACGAGCAGTACTTC
CDR3: CASSEYGRGPYEQYF

J: TRBJ2-1
D: -
size: few
V: TRBV14
DNA: TGTGCCAGCAGCCAAGATATTAGGGACTGGGGTAACAATGAGCAGTTCTTC
CDR3: CASSQDIRDWGNNEQFF

J: TRBJ1-2
D: -
size: -
V: TRBV2
DNA: TGTGCCAGCAGTGAATCGAACAGAAGATCGGGAGGCTACACCTTC
CDR3: CASSESNRRSGGYTF

J: TRBJ2-1
D: TRBD2
size: -
V: TRBV18
DNA: TGTGCCAGCTCAACCTCGGGGGGTGGCAATGAGCAGTTCTTC
CDR3: CASSTSGGGNEQFF

J: TRBJ1-3
D: -
size: -
V: TRBV4-3
DNA: TGCGCCAGCAGCTCAAGACCCGGGTCTGGAAACACCATATATTTT
CDR3: CASSSRPGSGNTIYF

J: TRBJ2-6
D: -
size: many
V: TRBV4-3
DNA: TGCGCCAGCAGCAAAAACAGGGTTATTGGATCTGGGGCCAACGTCCTGACTTTC
CDR3: CASSKNRVIGSGANVLTF

J: TRBJ2-7
D: TRBD1
size: -
V: TRBV29-1
DNA: TGCAGCGTGCCGGGACAGGGGGTCGGTGAGCAGTACTTC
CDR3: CSVPGQGVGEQYF

J: TRBJ2-5
D: -
size: -
V: TRBV5-1
DNA: TGCGCCAGCAGCTCCGGGACAAACGGCCTTGGGACCCAGTACTTC
CDR3: CASSSGTNGLGTQYF

J: TRBJ1-2
D: -
size: many
V: TRBV7-9
DNA: TGTGCCAGCAGCTTAATAGAGTTTAACTATGGCTACACCTTC
CDR3: CASSLIEFNYGYTF

J: TRBJ2-1
D: -
size: few
V: TRBV19
DNA: TGTGCCAGTAGTATAGTAGGGAGCGGGCAGGCCAATGAGCAGTTCTTC
CDR3: CASSIVGSGQANEQFF

J: TRBJ1-1
D: -
size: -
V: TRBV6-5
DNA: TGTGCCAGCAGCCCACATAATAAGAACACTGAAGCTTTCTTT
CDR3: CASSPHNKNTEAFF

J: TRBJ2-7
D: TRBD1
size: few
V: TRBV7-2
DNA: TGTGCCAGCAGCATCGGACAGGGGGGATACTACGAGCAGTACTTC
CDR3: CASSIGQGGYYEQYF

J: TRBJ1-1
D: -
size: -
V: TRBV28
DNA: TGTGCCAGCGCGAAAGGCAGGGGCTGGGGCACTGAAGCTTTCTTT
CDR3: CASAKGRGWGTEAFF

J: TRBJ2-6
D: -
size: few
V: TRBV2
DNA: TGTGCCAGCAGTCGGACGGACTCTGGGGCCAACGTCCTGACTTTC
CDR3: CASSRTDSGANVLTF

J: TRBJ2-1
D: TRBD1
size: once
V: TRBV7-2
DNA: TGTGCCAGCAGGCCCCGGACAGGGGACTACAATGAGCAGTTCTTC
CDR3: CASRPRTGDYNEQFF

J: TRBJ1-1
D: -
size: few
V: TRBV18
DNA: TGTGCCAGCTCACCGACGATGGGGTTCGCGAGGGGAGCTTTCTTT
CDR3: CASSPTMGFARGAFF

J: TRBJ1-5
D: TRBD1
size: few
V: TRBV6-6
DNA: TGTGCCAGCAGTCTACAGGGACAGGGTAAGGGACAGCCCCAGCATTTT
CDR3: CASSLQGQGKGQPQHF

J: TRBJ2-1
D: -
size: once
V: TRBV7-9
DNA: TGTGCCAGCAGCTTAGGGTCAGGCTCCTACAATGAGCAGTTCTTC
CDR3: CASSLGSGSYNEQFF

J: TRBJ2-5
D: TRBD2
size: -
V: TRBV7-9
DNA: TGTGCCAGCAGCCGGACTAGCGGGAGAGAGACCCAGTACTTC
CDR3: CASSRTSGRETQYF

J: TRBJ2-6
D: -
size: many
V: TRBV28
DNA: TGTGCCAGCAGTTTGCAGAACTCTGGGGCCAACGTCCTGACTTTC
CDR3: CASSLQNSGANVLTF

J: TRBJ1-1
D: -
size: -
V: TRBV6-5
DNA: TGTGCCAGCAGTGCTCTCAGGGAAGCTTTCTTT
CDR3: CASSALREAFF

J: TRBJ2-2
D: -
size: -
V: TRBV10-1
DNA: TGCGCCAGCGGGGACACCGGGGAGCTGTTTTTT
CDR3: CASGDTGELFF

J: TRBJ1-5
D: -
size: many
V: TRBV23-1
DNA: TGCGCCAGCAGTGAACAGGAGCCAACTGGCAATCAGCCCCAGCATTTT
CDR3: CASSEQEPTGNQPQHF

J: TRBJ2-1
D: -
size: -
V: TRBV9
DNA: TGTGCCAGCAGCGTAGGTCTTTCCGGGCCGACGTACAATGAGCAGTTCTTC
CDR3: CASSVGLSGPTYNEQFF

J: TRBJ2-2
D: -
size: few
V: TRBV6-1
DNA: TGTGCCCCGCAATACACCGGGGAGCTGTTTTTT
CDR3: CAPQYTGELFF

J: TRBJ2-3
D: -
size: few
V: TRBV7-2
DNA: TGTGCCAGCAGCTTGGGGGGAGACACAGATACGCAGTATTTT
CDR3: CASSLGGDTDTQYF

J: TRBJ1-5
D: -
size: few
V: TRBV25-1
DNA: TGTGCCAGCAGTGAAGGAGGGAGGAATCAGCCCCAGCATTTT
CDR3: CASSEGGRNQPQHF

J: TRBJ2-1
D: -
size: few
V: TRBV5-1
DNA: TGCGCCAGCAGCATTTGGATGGGGCCACGGGGTGAGCAGTTCTTC
CDR3: CASSIWMGPRGEQFF

J: TRBJ2-2
D: -
size: few
V: TRBV28
DNA: TGTGCCAGCAGTTCCCCCGGGTTAGCCCTAAACACCGGGGAGCTGTTTTTT
CDR3: CASSSPGLALNTGELFF

J: TRBJ2-3
D: TRBD2
size: -
V: TRBV27
DNA: TGTGCCAGCAGACTTAGCGGGATGGCTTCTGATACGCAGTATTTT
CDR3: CASRLSGMASDTQYF

J: TRBJ1-5
D: TRBD1
size: -
V: TRBV25-1
DNA: TGTGCCAGCAGTGGAACGTCAGGGGGGAATCAGCCCCAGCATTTT
CDR3: CASSGTSGGNQPQHF

J: TRBJ1-5
D: -
size: -
V: TRBV28
DNA: TGTGCCAGCAGCCCTCTTCTTCAGGGTAGCAATCAGCCCCAGCATTTT
CDR3: CASSPLLQGSNQPQHF

J: TRBJ2-3
D: TRBD2
size: few
V: TRBV5-4
DNA: TGTGCCAGCAGCTTTGCTAGCGGGAGTACAGATACGCAGTATTTT
CDR3: CASSFASGSTDTQYF

J: TRBJ2-6
D: TRBD1
size: few
V: TRBV7-9
DNA: TGTGCCAGCAGCTTCTTCGGGACAGGGCCCTCTGGGGCCAACGTCCTGACTTTC
CDR3: CASSFFGTGPSGANVLTF

J: TRBJ1-5
D: -
size: few
V: TRBV2
DNA: TGTGCCAGCAGTATTGGGGGGAATCGCAATCAGCCCCAGCATTTT
CDR3: CASSIGGNRNQPQHF

J: TRBJ2-3
D: -
size: -
V: TRBV23-1
DNA: TGCGCCAGCAGTCAATCTGACACAGGGCGAACAGATACGCAGTATTTT
CDR3: CASSQSDTGRTDTQYF

J: TRBJ2-7
D: -
size: -
V: TRBV4-1
DNA: TGCGCCAGCAGCCAATCCACCCGCTACCAGGGGAGTTACGAGCAGTACTTC
CDR3: CASSQSTRYQGSYEQYF

J: TRBJ2-3
D: -
size: few
V: TRBV6-1
DNA: TGTGCCAGCAGTGAAGACACAGATACGCAGTATTTT
CDR3: CASSEDTDTQYF

J: TRBJ2-2
D: -
size: -
V: TRBV7-3
DNA: TGTGCCAGCAGCCAGGGCCCTTTTCAGGCCGGGGAGCTGTTTTTT
CDR3: CASSQGPFQAGELFF

J: TRBJ2-3
D: -
size: few
V: TRBV7-8
DNA: TGTGCCAGCAGCCGAGAAGGGAGGACGCAGTATTTT
CDR3: CASSREGRTQYF

J: TRBJ2-1
D: -
size: -
V: TRBV7-9
DNA: TGTGCCAGCAGCTTCCCCGGATCCGCTGAGCAGTTCTTC
CDR3: CASSFPGSAEQFF

J: TRBJ2-7
D: TRBD1
size: -
V: TRBV7-2
DNA: TGTGCCAGCAGCTTAGACAGGGGGCTATACGAGCAGTACTTC
CDR3: CASSLDRGLYEQYF

J: TRBJ2-6
D: TRBD1
size: few
V: TRBV5-1
DNA: TGCGCCAGCAGCTTGGAACAGGGGAGACGATCTGGGGCCAACGTCCTGACTTTC
CDR3: CASSLEQGRRSGANVLTF

J: TRBJ2-3
D: -
size: -
V: TRBV5-4
DNA: TGTGCCAGCAGCGCGCAATCGGTGGGAGATACGCAGTATTTT
CDR3: CASSAQSVGDTQYF

J: TRBJ1-1
D: -
size: few
V: TRBV27
DNA: TGTGCCAGCAGTTTAGCATGGGACACTGAAGCTTTCTTT
CDR3: CASSLAWDTEAFF